Shown below are 18 T cell receptor beta chains from a single sample sequenced in a study of human versus mouse CDR3 diversity and MHC coevolution. Profiling relied on immunoSEQ multiplex PCR, and the TCRdb table lists in-frame clones only, not all of them. The sample lists around 74,000 clones, 85% to 95% occurring once. The sample was naive CD4+ T cells from blood. Noted subset: CD45RO-negative CD62L-positive naive CD4 T cells. The receptors stem from a person aged 30 to 70 in good health.

This clone was picked up one time. J is TRBJ1-5 and V is TRBV30, with D perhaps matching TRBD1 (5 bases). The ends were cut back, 3 bases at V and 4 bases at J, with 7 bases in the middle. Germline assignment: CDR1 GTSNPN and CDR2 SVGIG (reference sequence). The CDR3 spans 12 residues. CDR3 in DNA: TGTGCCTGGAGAGCAGGGAATCAGCCCCAGCATTTT. Translated, it gives CAWRAGNQPQHF.

This clone has only one observation. This chain uses TRBV28 with TRBJ2-7; D uncertain. The V end lost 5 bases, the J end lost 7 bases, and 12 bases lay between the germline ends. In germline, CDR1 is MDHEN, CDR2 SYDVKM. The CDR3 extends over 12 amino acids. CDR3 in amino acids: CASSLISKEQYF. Here the CDR3 DNA reads TGTGCCAGCAGTCTCATATCTAAGGAGCAGTACTTC. Supplemented by reference TRBV28 and TRBJ2-7, the full variable domain reads DVKVTQSSRYLVKRTGEKVFLECVQDMDHENMFWYRQDPGLGLRLIYFSYDVKMKEKGDIPEGYSVSREKKERFSLILESASTNQTSMYLCASSLISKEQYFGPGTRLTVT.

V usage is TRBV25-1 and J usage is TRBJ1-1; D possibly corresponds to TRBD1 (5 bases). This CDR3 has 12 amino acids. Trimming pared 4 bases from V and 10 bases from J, leaving 13 bases between. The V gene's germline CDR1 is MGHDK and CDR2 SYGVNS. The CDR3: CASSAGDSRAFF. The CDR3 coding sequence is TGTGCCAGCAGTGCGGGTGACAGTAGAGCTTTCTTT.

This clone showed up just a few times. This chain links TRBV19 with TRBJ1-5; 9 positions match TRBD1. V trimming: 10 bases; J trimming: 0 bases; junction bases outside the gene matches: 10. Per germline, CDR1 LNHDA and CDR2 SQIVND (reference sequence). The CDR3 contains 16 residues. In DNA form, the CDR3 reads TGTGCCACCAACAGGGGGCCCGAATATAGCAATCAGCCCCAGCATTTT. Translation: CATNRGPEYSNQPQHF. The full variable domain, rest sourced from reference TRBV19 and TRBJ1-5, is DGGITQSPKYLFRKEGQNVTLSCEQNLNHDAMYWYRQDPGQGLRLIYYSQIVNDFQKGDIAEGYSVSREKKESFPLTVTSAQKNPTAFYLCATNRGPEYSNQPQHFGDGTRLSIL.

Points on this clone: The junction departs from germline at one end; a sequencing error may be responsible. The chain links TRBV19 to TRBJ1-1, with TRBD1 identical over 10 bases. This CDR3 region has 17 residues. Germline assignment: CDR1 LNHDA and CDR2 SQIVND (reference sequence). The DNA of the CDR3 is TGTGCCAGTAGTGCGGACAGGGGGAAACCCCCGAACCCTGAAGCTTTCTTT. The encoded protein is CASSADRGKPPNPEAFF. The variable domain in full, completed from reference TRBV19 and TRBJ1-1, reads DGGITQSPKYLFRKEGQNVTLSCEQNLNHDAMYWYRQDPGQGLRLIYYSQIVNDFQKGDIAEGYSVSREKKESFPLTVTSAQKNPTAFYLCASSADRGKPPNPEAFFGQGTRLTVV.

As DNA, the CDR3 is TGTGCCTGGAGTGTTCGGGGAACAGATACGCAGTATTTT. Residues: CAWSVRGTDTQYF. The genes are TRBV30 and TRBJ2-3, with a possible D match to TRBD2 (5 bases). V lost 0 bases and J lost 3, with 7 bases in between. This CDR3 contains 13 residues. Germline CDR1 reads GTSNPN; CDR2 reads SVGIG (reference sequence).

The chain joins TRBV7-6 to TRBJ2-3; 12 bases agree with TRBD2. The V segment lost 5 bases and the J segment 2 bases; nucleotides outside the gene matches: 5. The CDR3 extends over 16 amino acids. Germline CDR1 SGHVS, CDR2 FNYEAQ. CDR3 nucleotides: TGTGCCAGCAGCATCGGACTAGCGGGGCCCACAGATACGCAGTATTTT. This codes for CASSIGLAGPTDTQYF.

The rearrangement links TRBV7-3 to TRBJ2-1; TRBD2 matches 8 bases. V shed 5 bases and J 6 bases; nucleotides not matched to a gene: 6. The CDR3 sequence is 14 residues long. The germline V gene encodes CDR1 SGHTA and CDR2 FQGTGA. DNA for the CDR3: TGTGCCAGCAGCGGGACTAGGGTCATCAATGAGCAGTTCTTC. Translation gives CASSGTRVINEQFF.

V and J are TRBV5-1 and TRBJ2-1; D gene unclear. CDR1 and CDR2 (germline): SGHRS, YFSETQ. Trimming shortened V by 0 bases and J by 2 bases, and 6 bases separated the two germline ends. CDR3 length: 14 amino acids. Here the CDR3 reads CASSLVSAYNEQFF. The CDR3 DNA is TGCGCCAGCAGCTTGGTGTCAGCCTACAATGAGCAGTTCTTC.

The V gene is TRBV2, the J gene TRBJ2-1, with 8 bases identical to TRBD2. In germline, CDR1 is SNHLY, CDR2 FYNNEI. The CDR3 has 15 residues. V shed 7 bases, J shed 4 bases, and the junction held 9 bases outside the gene matches. CDR3 sequence (DNA): TGTGCCAGCATGGTCGGTACTAGCGGTTACAATGAGCAGTTCTTC. Amino acids: CASMVGTSGYNEQFF.

CDR3 region: CASGTGGGTEAFF. DNA of the CDR3: TGTGCCAGCGGAACAGGGGGTGGCACTGAAGCTTTCTTT. The V gene is TRBV18, the J gene TRBJ1-1; 8 bases align to TRBD1. The CDR3 is made up of 13 amino acids. The V gene end was trimmed by 8 bases and the J gene end by 4 bases; junction bases not matched to a gene: 6. Germline V gives CDR1 KGHSH, CDR2 LQKENI.

The chain has TRBV5-8 and TRBJ1-5, with D possibly TRBD1 on 5 matching bases. Germline CDR1 SGHTS, CDR2 YDEGEE. Trimming took 2 bases from V and 7 from J, leaving 10 bases between them. The CDR3 covers 13 residues. The CDR3 DNA follows: TGTGCCAGCAGCTTTCTCAGGGCCCAGCCCCAGCATTTT. Protein product: CASSFLRAQPQHF. The entire variable domain, with the rest obtained from reference TRBV5-8 and TRBJ1-5, is as follows: EAGVTQSPTHLIKTRGQQATLRCSPISGHTSVYWYQQALGLGLQFLLWYDEGEERNRGNFPPRFSGRQFPNYSSELNVNALELEDSALYLCASSFLRAQPQHFGDGTRLSIL.

The genes are TRBV7-2 and TRBJ2-1; 10 nucleotides line up with TRBD1. J was trimmed by 8 bases and V by 3 bases; bases with no gene match: 10. The CDR3 length is 16 residues. Looked up from germline, CDR1 is SGHTA and CDR2 is FQGNSA. The chain's CDR3 is CASSFSRDRGSDEQFF. In nucleotides, the CDR3 is TGTGCCAGCAGCTTCTCTCGGGACAGGGGATCGGATGAGCAGTTCTTC. The entire variable domain, with the rest obtained from reference TRBV7-2 and TRBJ2-1, is as follows: GAGVSQSPSNKVTEKGKDVELRCDPISGHTALYWYRQSLGQGLEFLIYFQGNSAPDKSGLPSDRFSAERTGGSVSTLTIQRTQQEDSAVYLCASSFSRDRGSDEQFFGPGTRLTVL.

The CDR3 sequence is CASSLGTSGGQKSEQFF. DNA for the CDR3: TGTGCCAGCAGCTTAGGGACTAGCGGGGGCCAGAAAAGTGAGCAGTTCTTC. This chain uses TRBV7-9 with TRBJ2-1; 13 nucleotides agree with TRBD2. The germline gives CDR1 SEHNR, CDR2 FQNEAQ (reference sequence). The CDR3 spans 17 residues. Unmatched junction bases numbered 9, after V lost 1 base and J lost 9 bases.

CDR3 in amino acids: CASSLGGGGYNEQFF. The CDR3 coding sequence is TGTGCCAGCAGCTTGGGCGGGGGGGGTTACAATGAGCAGTTCTTC. The gene calls are TRBV5-4 and TRBJ2-1; 9 nucleotides agree with TRBD2. Germline-derived CDR1 and CDR2 are SGHNT and YYREEE (reference sequence). The CDR3 has 15 residues. Trimming removed 0 bases from V and 4 bases from J; junction bases left unmatched: 2.

CDR3 loop: CASSTDRDTEAFF. In DNA, the CDR3 is TGTGCCAGCAGCACAGACAGGGACACTGAAGCTTTCTTT. This chain links TRBV6-1 with TRBJ1-1, with 7 bases identical to TRBD1. The V segment lost 6 bases and the J segment 3 bases; nucleotides outside the gene matches: 4. The CDR3 runs to 13 residues. Germline CDR1 is MNHNS and CDR2 is SASEGT.

The chain carries TRBV29-1 and TRBJ2-7, with 10 bases identical to TRBD1. The V segment lost 3 bases and the J segment 3 bases; nucleotides outside the gene matches: 8. Germline values: CDR1 SQVTM, CDR2 ANQGSEA. This CDR3 region has 15 residues. In nucleotides, the CDR3 is TGCAGCGTTGAGGCCTCCGGGACAGGGGACTACGAGCAGTACTTC. The encoded protein is CSVEASGTGDYEQYF.

This chain links TRBV2 with TRBJ2-1; TRBD2 agrees at 10 bases. V was pared by 4 bases and J by 6 bases, with 6 bases of the junction left unmatched. Germline CDR1 and CDR2: SNHLY and FYNNEI. This CDR3 spans 15 amino acids. CDR3 bases: TGTGCCAGCAGTGGAGCGGGAGGGCTTTCCAATGAGCAGTTCTTC. This encodes CASSGAGGLSNEQFF.